The clone carrying this T cell receptor beta chain showed up many times. Its matching antigen is unknown. The source of the sample is a study of T cell repertoires in cytomegalovirus infection. Study summary: Recently identified HLA-C-restricted CMV epitopes were among the peptides used. An indication of both CMV infection and matching HLA type came from public TCR beta signatures.

CDR1 is SGHVS and CDR2 is FQNEAQ in the germline V gene. CDR3 length equals 16 residues. Trimming pared 5 bases from V and 2 bases from J, leaving 13 bases between. TCRdb itself ran the reads through MiXCR, one entry per CDR3 protein. Altogether fewer than 850,000 distinct CDR3 sequences are present, 25% to 30% being singletons, with the ten largest covering less than 15%. Points from the study as a whole: Carriers of CMV plus the relevant HLA were identified by cumulative public TCR beta family frequency. Clonotypes of TCR beta that were HLA-C-restricted and CMV-specific dominated the ex vivo response.

V usage is TRBV7-8 and J usage is TRBJ1-6, with D hard to call. The TCR comes from a human donor in good health (CMV status not recorded). Some clones in this sample may be carry-over from other donors' samples. Sequenced material: cultured CD8+ T cells from PBMCs, taken from culture after CMV antigen stimulation. In DNA, the CDR3 is TGTGCCAGCAGCCTACTCGGACGGACCTATAATTCACCCCTCCACTTT. Translation: CASSLLGRTYNSPLHF. Supplemented by reference TRBV7-8 and TRBJ1-6, the full variable domain reads GAGVSQSPRYKVAKRGQDVALRCDPISGHVSLFWYQQALGQGPEFLTYFQNEAQLDKSGLPSDRFFAERPEGSVSTLKIQRTQQEDSAVYLCASSLLGRTYNSPLHFGNGTRLTVT.